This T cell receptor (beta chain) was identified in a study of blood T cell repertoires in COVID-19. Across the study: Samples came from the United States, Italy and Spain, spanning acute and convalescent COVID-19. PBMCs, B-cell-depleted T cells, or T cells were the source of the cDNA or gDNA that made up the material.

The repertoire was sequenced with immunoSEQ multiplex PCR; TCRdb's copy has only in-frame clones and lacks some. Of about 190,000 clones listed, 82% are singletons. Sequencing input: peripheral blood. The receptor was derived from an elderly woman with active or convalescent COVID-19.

The CDR3 spells CASSSRGLAGSAYNEQFF. The CDR3, as DNA: TGCGCCAGCAGCTCAAGAGGACTAGCGGGTTCCGCCTACAATGAGCAGTTCTTC. The chain employs TRBV5-1 and TRBJ2-1; 11 nucleotides align to TRBD2. There are 18 residues in the CDR3. From germline, CDR1 is SGHRS and CDR2 YFSETQ. J gave up 2 bases and V 3 bases, and 10 bases lay outside the gene matches.